Listed below are T cell receptor beta chains from one sample, sequenced in a study of blood T cells in healthy people across ages. TCRdb passed the 5' RACE reads through MiXCR, listing each CDR3 protein once. The table lists about 1 million distinct CDR3 sequences, more than 40% of them singletons. The sequencing sample was made of blood. The receptors here all came from a woman aged 55 to 70 in good health. Each CDR3 is given with its conserved first and last residue. D genes are given only for firm matches. Not every row has a clone size; where given, it reads once, few, many or a size class.

cdr3_nt cdr3_aa clone_size j_call v_call d_call
TGCAGTGCTAGAGATTATTACGGGAAGTCCTACGAGCAGTACTTC CSARDYYGKSYEQYF . TRBJ2-7 TRBV20-1 .
TGTGCCAGCAAAAAGGACAGGGTGGGGGGCAATGAGCAGTTCTTC CASKKDRVGGNEQFF few TRBJ2-1 TRBV2 TRBD1
TGCAGTGCGCCCGACCAGGAAACTGAAGCTTTCTTT CSAPDQETEAFF . TRBJ1-1 TRBV20-1 .
TGTGCCAGCAGGATTAGGGAGTCGGCCTATGGCTACACCTTC CASRIRESAYGYTF few TRBJ1-2 TRBV2 .
TGTGCCTGGAGTGTTACCGGGGGGACTCGGAGCTACGAGCAGTACTTC CAWSVTGGTRSYEQYF . TRBJ2-7 TRBV30 TRBD2
TGTGCCAGCAGAAAAGGACAGGGAGTTTACAATGAGCAGTTCTTC CASRKGQGVYNEQFF . TRBJ2-1 TRBV2 TRBD1
TGCAGTGCTAGCGCCGACAGGGTACTAGCTGATGAGCAGTTCTTC CSASADRVLADEQFF . TRBJ2-1 TRBV20-1 .
TGCGCCAGCAGCCAGGACAGGGGAGAGACCCAGTACTTC CASSQDRGETQYF many TRBJ2-5 TRBV4-1 TRBD1
TGTGCCAGCAGCCAAGAGACTGGAGGCTCACCCCTCCACTTT CASSQETGGSPLHF . TRBJ1-6 TRBV3-1 .
TGTGCCAGCAGCAGGACATGGTTTGACGGGAGGGCCGATAATGAGCAGTTCTTC CASSRTWFDGRADNEQFF few TRBJ2-1 TRBV11-1 TRBD2
TGTGCCTGGACGACCATAGCGGGGGGAGCAGATACGCAGTATTTT CAWTTIAGGADTQYF . TRBJ2-3 TRBV30 TRBD2
TGCAGTGCTAGCCCGGGACTAGCGAACGAGCAGTACTTC CSASPGLANEQYF . TRBJ2-7 TRBV20-1 TRBD2
TGTGCCAGCAGTTACTCGATCCTAGAAGGGGGTTACAGTGAGCAGTACTTC CASSYSILEGGYSEQYF once TRBJ2-5 TRBV6-6 .
TGTGCCAGCAGTGAACGAGGGAATTCACCCCTCCACTTT CASSERGNSPLHF . TRBJ1-6 TRBV25-1 .
TGCGCCAGCAGCCTGAAACAGGGACCCTACACTGAGCAGTTCTTC CASSLKQGPYTEQFF . TRBJ2-1 TRBV5-1 .
TGTGCCAGCAGTTACGGGGGCGGGAGCTACAATGAGCAGTTCTTC CASSYGGGSYNEQFF few TRBJ2-1 TRBV27 .
TGTGCCAGCACCGAGGTCGGCAGTTTAAACCTGTTTTTT CASTEVGSLNLFF . TRBJ1-4 TRBV12-3/TRBV12-4 .
TGTGCCAGCAGCATAGGACAGGGAGGGACAGATACGCAGTATTTT CASSIGQGGTDTQYF . TRBJ2-3 TRBV12-3/TRBV12-4 .
TGTGCCAGCAGCTTAAAATCGGAGGGGTACGACATTCAGTACTTC CASSLKSEGYDIQYF . TRBJ2-4 TRBV7-2 .
TGTGCCAGCTCACCGGAGCGGGACCCCTCCTACGAGCAGTACTTC CASSPERDPSYEQYF . TRBJ2-7 TRBV18 TRBD2
TGCAGCGTTCACAGTTCTGGAAACACCATATATTTT CSVHSSGNTIYF few TRBJ1-3 TRBV29-1 .
TGTGCCAGCAGCCAAGATGTAACTAGCGCATCGGGGGTGGGCGAGCAGTACTTC CASSQDVTSASGVGEQYF few TRBJ2-7 TRBV4-2 TRBD2
TGCAGTGCTAGTAGCGGGGGAGCCTACGAGCAGTACTTC CSASSGGAYEQYF . TRBJ2-7 TRBV20-1 TRBD2
TGTGCCAGCAGTTTATCCCTAGAACTTAGTACTGAGCAGTTCTTC CASSLSLELSTEQFF . TRBJ2-1 TRBV28 .
TGCGCCAGCAGCTACAGGGGGTCGGGAAACATTCAGTACTTC CASSYRGSGNIQYF . TRBJ2-4 TRBV5-1 TRBD1
TGCAGCGTTGTCGGACAGGGCGAGACCCCGTACTTC CSVVGQGETPYF . TRBJ2-5 TRBV29-1 TRBD1
TGTGCCAGCAGTTATTTCCCCGGACAGGGCTTCGACAATGAGCAGTTCTTC CASSYFPGQGFDNEQFF . TRBJ2-1 TRBV6-5 TRBD1
TGTTCTAGCGGGAGTACCACAGATACGCAGTATTTT CSSGSTTDTQYF . TRBJ2-3 TRBV10-3 TRBD2
TGTGCCAGCAGTTACTCGAGGGACAGTAACTATGGCTACACCTTC CASSYSRDSNYGYTF . TRBJ1-2 TRBV6-5 TRBD1
TGTGCCAGCAGTAAGACTAGCGGGCCCTACAATGAGCAGTTCTTC CASSKTSGPYNEQFF . TRBJ2-1 TRBV12-3/TRBV12-4 TRBD2
TGTGCCAGCAGCCAAGAGGCAGCGAAGGCTTACAATGAGCAGTTCTTC CASSQEAAKAYNEQFF . TRBJ2-1 TRBV14 .
TGTGCCAGCAGCCCCCTCGGTGGCAGACCCTCCTACGAGCAGTACTTC CASSPLGGRPSYEQYF . TRBJ2-7 TRBV12-3/TRBV12-4 .
TGTGCCAGCAGCACTATAGGACAGGCCGCCTCCTACGAGCAGTACTTC CASSTIGQAASYEQYF few TRBJ2-7 TRBV11-2 TRBD1
TGTGCCAGCAGTGAGCCAGGCTACACCTTC CASSEPGYTF few TRBJ1-2 TRBV2 .
TGTGCCAGCAGCCGATCGGGTCGATTCTACGAGCAGTACTTC CASSRSGRFYEQYF . TRBJ2-7 TRBV7-9 .
TGTGCCAGCAAAGCGACAGGGGGCTCACCCCTCCACTTT CASKATGGSPLHF few TRBJ1-6 TRBV2 TRBD1
TGTGCCAGCAGTCCCACAACGTCCAATCAGCCCCAGCATTTT CASSPTTSNQPQHF few TRBJ1-5 TRBV6-5 .
TGTGCCACCAGTGACCCCTTACGGGACTCTGGGGCCAACGTCCTGACTTTC CATSDPLRDSGANVLTF once TRBJ2-6 TRBV24-1 .
TGTGCCAGCAGCGCAACGGGACTCCCTAGCACAGATACGCAGTATTTT CASSATGLPSTDTQYF . TRBJ2-3 TRBV9 .
TGCAGCGTCATCACGACTAGCGGGAGTTACAATGAGCAGTTCTTT CSVITTSGSYNEQFF few TRBJ2-1 TRBV29-1 TRBD2
TGTGCCAGCAGCACCCGGTCCGGGACAGCGCTTATGAACACTGAAGCTTTCTTT CASSTRSGTALMNTEAFF . TRBJ1-1 TRBV21-1 .
TGTGCCAGCAGCCAACGTGGCGGGACAGAAACCTACGAGCAGTACTTC CASSQRGGTETYEQYF few TRBJ2-7 TRBV27 .
TGTGCCAGCAGTGGACAGGGCTTCACTGAAGCTTTCTTT CASSGQGFTEAFF . TRBJ1-1 TRBV5-4 TRBD1
TGTGCCAGCAGTTTATCGCCCGGGTTTTTTGGGGCCAACGTCCTGACTTTC CASSLSPGFFGANVLTF . TRBJ2-6 TRBV27 .
TGTGCCAGCAGTTACCCGGGGGGAAGGGTACAGTACTTC CASSYPGGRVQYF few TRBJ2-5 TRBV6-6 TRBD2
TGTGCCAGCAGCGTAGGGGGTACTAGCGAGCAAGAGACCCAGTACTTC CASSVGGTSEQETQYF few TRBJ2-5 TRBV9 TRBD2
TGTGCCAGCAGATCCGCATGGACAGGGAAGCACTATGGCTACACCTTC CASRSAWTGKHYGYTF few TRBJ1-2 TRBV12-3/TRBV12-4 TRBD1
TGTGCCAGCAGAACGGGACAGGGGGCGGAAGCTTTCTTT CASRTGQGAEAFF . TRBJ1-1 TRBV14 TRBD1
TGTGCCAGCAGTGAAGCGGGCGGTTCCTATCAGCCCCAGCATTTT CASSEAGGSYQPQHF . TRBJ1-5 TRBV6-1 .
TGTGCCAGCAGCGTCCCTGGGGGAGCTGCTTTCTTT CASSVPGGAAFF . TRBJ1-1 TRBV7-9 .
TGTGCCAGCAGTCCGGGGACTAGCGGGAGAAGTGAGCAGTTCTTC CASSPGTSGRSEQFF . TRBJ2-1 TRBV27 TRBD2
TGCAGTGCTACAAGGTCTAGCCCTCTATCCTACAATGAGCAGTTCTTC CSATRSSPLSYNEQFF . TRBJ2-1 TRBV20-1 .
TGCAGTGCTCCCCAGGGATATGAGCAGTTCTTC CSAPQGYEQFF . TRBJ2-1 TRBV20-1 .
TGTGCCATCAGTGAGGCCACCCCTCCCACCGGGGAGCTGTTTTTT CAISEATPPTGELFF . TRBJ2-2 TRBV10-3 .
TGTGCCAGCAAGGACAGAGTAAGCTACAATGAGCAGTTCTTC CASKDRVSYNEQFF few TRBJ2-1 TRBV6-5 .